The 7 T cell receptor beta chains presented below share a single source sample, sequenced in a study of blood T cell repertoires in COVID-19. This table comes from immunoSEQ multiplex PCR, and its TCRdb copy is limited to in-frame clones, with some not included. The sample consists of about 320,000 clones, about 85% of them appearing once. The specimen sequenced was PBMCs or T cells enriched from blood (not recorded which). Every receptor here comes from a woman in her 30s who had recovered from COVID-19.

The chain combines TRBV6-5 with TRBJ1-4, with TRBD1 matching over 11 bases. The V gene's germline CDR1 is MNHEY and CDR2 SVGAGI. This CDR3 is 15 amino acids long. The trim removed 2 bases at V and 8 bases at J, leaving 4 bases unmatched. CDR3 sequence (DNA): TGTGCCAGCAGTTACGCGGGACAGGGGGTGGAAAAACTGTTTTTT. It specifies CASSYAGQGVEKLFF.

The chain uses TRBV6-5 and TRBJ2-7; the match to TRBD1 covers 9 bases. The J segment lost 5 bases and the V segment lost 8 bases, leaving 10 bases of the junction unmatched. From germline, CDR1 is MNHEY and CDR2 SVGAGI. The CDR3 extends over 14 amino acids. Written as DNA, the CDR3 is TGTGCCAGCGTAAGGACAGGGGCCGGGGACGAGCAGTACTTC. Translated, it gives CASVRTGAGDEQYF.

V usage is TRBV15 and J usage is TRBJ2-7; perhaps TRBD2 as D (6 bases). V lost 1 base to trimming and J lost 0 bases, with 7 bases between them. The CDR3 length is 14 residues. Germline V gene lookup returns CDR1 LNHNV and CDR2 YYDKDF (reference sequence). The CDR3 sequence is CATSRGTTSYEQYF. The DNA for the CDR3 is TGTGCCACCAGCAGAGGGACTACCTCCTACGAGCAGTACTTC.

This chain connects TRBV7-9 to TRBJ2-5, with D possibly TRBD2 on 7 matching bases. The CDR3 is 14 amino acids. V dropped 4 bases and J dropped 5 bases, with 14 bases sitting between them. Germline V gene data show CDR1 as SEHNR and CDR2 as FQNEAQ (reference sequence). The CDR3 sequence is CASSSGGLRETQYF. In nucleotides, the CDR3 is TGTGCCAGCAGCTCCGGGGGGCTCAGGGAGACCCAGTACTTC.

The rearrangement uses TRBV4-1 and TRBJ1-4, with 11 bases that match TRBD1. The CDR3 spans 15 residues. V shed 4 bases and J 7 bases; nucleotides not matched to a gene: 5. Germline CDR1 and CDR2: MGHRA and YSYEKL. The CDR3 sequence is CASSLTGTGGEKLFF. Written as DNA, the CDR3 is TGCGCCAGCAGCCTAACCGGGACAGGGGGTGAAAAACTGTTTTTT.

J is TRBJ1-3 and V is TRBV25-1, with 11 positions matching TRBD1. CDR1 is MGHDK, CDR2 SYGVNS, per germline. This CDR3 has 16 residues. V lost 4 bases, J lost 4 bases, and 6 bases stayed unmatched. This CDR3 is CASSVRDRGYGNTIYF. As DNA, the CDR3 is TGTGCCAGCAGTGTACGGGACAGGGGGTACGGAAACACCATATATTTT. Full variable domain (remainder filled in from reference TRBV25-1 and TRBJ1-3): EADIYQTPRYLVIGTGKKITLECSQTMGHDKMYWYQQDPGMELHLIHYSYGVNSTEKGDLSSESTVSRIRTEHFPLTLESARPSHTSQYLCASSVRDRGYGNTIYFGEGSWLTVV.

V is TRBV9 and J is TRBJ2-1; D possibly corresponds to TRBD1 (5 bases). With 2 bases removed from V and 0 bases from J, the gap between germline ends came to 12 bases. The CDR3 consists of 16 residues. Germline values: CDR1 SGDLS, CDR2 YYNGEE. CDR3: CASSVGHLSSYNEQFF. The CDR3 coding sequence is TGTGCCAGCAGCGTCGGACACTTGAGCTCCTACAATGAGCAGTTCTTC.